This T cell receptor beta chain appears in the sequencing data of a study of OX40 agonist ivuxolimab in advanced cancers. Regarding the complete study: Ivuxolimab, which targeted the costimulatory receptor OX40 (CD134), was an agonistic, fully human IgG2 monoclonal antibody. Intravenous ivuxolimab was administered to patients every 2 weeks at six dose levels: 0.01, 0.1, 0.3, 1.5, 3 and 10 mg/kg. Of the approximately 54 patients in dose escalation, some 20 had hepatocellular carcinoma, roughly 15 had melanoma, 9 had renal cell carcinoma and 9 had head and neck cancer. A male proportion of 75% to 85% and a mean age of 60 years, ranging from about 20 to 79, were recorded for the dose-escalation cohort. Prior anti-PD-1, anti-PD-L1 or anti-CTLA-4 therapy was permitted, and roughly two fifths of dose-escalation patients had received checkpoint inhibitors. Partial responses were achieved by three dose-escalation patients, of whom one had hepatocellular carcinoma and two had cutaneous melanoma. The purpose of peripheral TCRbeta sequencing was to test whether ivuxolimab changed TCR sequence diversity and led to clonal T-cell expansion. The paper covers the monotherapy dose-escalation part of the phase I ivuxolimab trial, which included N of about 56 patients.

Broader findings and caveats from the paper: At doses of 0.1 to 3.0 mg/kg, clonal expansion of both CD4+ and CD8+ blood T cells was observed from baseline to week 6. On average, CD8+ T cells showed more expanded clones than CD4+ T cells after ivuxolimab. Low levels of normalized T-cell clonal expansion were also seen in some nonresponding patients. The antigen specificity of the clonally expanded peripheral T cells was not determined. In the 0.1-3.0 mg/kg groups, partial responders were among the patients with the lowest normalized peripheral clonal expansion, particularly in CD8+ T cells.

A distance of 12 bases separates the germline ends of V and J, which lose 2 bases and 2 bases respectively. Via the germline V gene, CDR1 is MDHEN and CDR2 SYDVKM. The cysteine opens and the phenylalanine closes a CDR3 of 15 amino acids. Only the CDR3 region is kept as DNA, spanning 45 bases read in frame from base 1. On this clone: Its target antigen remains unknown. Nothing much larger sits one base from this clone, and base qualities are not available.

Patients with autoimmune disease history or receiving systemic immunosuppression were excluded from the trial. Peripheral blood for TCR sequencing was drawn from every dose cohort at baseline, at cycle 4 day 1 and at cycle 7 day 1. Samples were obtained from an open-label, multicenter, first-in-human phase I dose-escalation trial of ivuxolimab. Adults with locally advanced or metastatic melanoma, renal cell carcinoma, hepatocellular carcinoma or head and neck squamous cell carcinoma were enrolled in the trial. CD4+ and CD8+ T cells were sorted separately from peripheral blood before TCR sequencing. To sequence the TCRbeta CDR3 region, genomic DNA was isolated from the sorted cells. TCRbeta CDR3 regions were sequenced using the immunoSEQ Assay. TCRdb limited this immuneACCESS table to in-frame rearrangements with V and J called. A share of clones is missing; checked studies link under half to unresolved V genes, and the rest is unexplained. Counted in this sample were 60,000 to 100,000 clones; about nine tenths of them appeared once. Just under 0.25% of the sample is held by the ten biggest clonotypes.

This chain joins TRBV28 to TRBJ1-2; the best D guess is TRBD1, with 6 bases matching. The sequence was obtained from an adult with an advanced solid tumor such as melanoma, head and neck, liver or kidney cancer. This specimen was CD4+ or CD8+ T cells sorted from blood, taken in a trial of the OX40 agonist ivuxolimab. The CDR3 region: CASSLVGGLNYGYTF. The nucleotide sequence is TGTGCCAGCAGTTTAGTTGGGGGCCTGAACTATGGCTACACCTTC.